This TCR beta chain was identified during a study of CD8+ T cells in alopecia areata. Researchers took lesional scalp punch biopsies and peripheral blood from people who were alopecia areata patients. A note on this clone: Its specificity is unknown.

Overall study results and limits: Higher clonality was seen in lesional scalp than in normal scalp, especially in alopecia totalis/universalis.

V was pared by 4 bases and J by 6 bases, with 12 bases between. CDR3 length: 13 amino acids. Germline lookup yields CDR1 SGHRS and CDR2 YFSETQ. Once RNA had been extracted, it was reverse transcribed into cDNA to act as the sequencing template. Clones were read by immunoSEQ multiplex PCR, and TCRdb kept only the in-frame ones, dropping some. The sample consists of 130,000 to 150,000 clones, over 45% of them appearing once. Material for sequencing was CD4+ T cells sorted from blood. This sequence originates from a human donor with alopecia areata. The J gene is TRBJ2-3, the V gene TRBV5-1; D gene uncertain. This CDR3 reads CASSLDRDDTQYF. The CDR3 nucleotides read TGCGCCAGCAGCCTGGACCGAGATGATACGCAGTATTTT.